What follows is one T cell receptor (beta chain) and its context. The protocol was immunoSEQ multiplex PCR, while the TCRdb copy is restricted to in-frame clones and leaves out a portion. Of about 73,000 clones in the sample, approximately 90% were seen once. The sample comes from a study of OX40 agonist ivuxolimab in advanced cancers. The CDR3 spans 13 residues. V was cut by 7 bases and J by 5 bases, with 15 bases left in between. The germline V gene encodes CDR1 SGHRS and CDR2 YFSETQ. The sequence was obtained from an adult with an advanced solid tumor such as melanoma, head and neck, liver or kidney cancer. This chain connects TRBV5-1 to TRBJ1-2; D gene uncertain. Sequenced here: CD4+ or CD8+ T cells sorted from blood, sampled in a trial of the OX40 agonist ivuxolimab. CDR3: CASGRIAEYGYTF. The CDR3 coding sequence is TGCGCCAGCGGTCGGATCGCGGAATATGGCTACACCTTC.